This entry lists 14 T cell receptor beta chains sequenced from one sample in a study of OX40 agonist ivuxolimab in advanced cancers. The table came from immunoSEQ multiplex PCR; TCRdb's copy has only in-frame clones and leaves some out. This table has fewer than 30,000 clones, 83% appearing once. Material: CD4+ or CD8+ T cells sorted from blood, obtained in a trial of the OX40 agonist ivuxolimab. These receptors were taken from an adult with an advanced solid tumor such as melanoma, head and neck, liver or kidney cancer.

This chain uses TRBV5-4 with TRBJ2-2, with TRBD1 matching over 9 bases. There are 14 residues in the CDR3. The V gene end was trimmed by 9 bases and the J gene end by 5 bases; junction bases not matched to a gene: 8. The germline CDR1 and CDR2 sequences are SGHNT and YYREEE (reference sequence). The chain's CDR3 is CATSDRGRTGELFF. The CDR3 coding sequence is TGTGCCACCTCGGACAGGGGAAGGACCGGGGAGCTGTTTTTT.

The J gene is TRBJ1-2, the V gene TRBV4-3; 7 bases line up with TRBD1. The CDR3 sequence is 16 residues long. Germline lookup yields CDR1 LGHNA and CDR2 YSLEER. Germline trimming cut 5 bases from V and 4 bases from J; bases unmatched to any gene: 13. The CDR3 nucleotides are TGCGCCAGCAGCGCCGGCCGTGACAGGGTGAGCTATGGCTACACCTTC. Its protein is CASSAGRDRVSYGYTF.

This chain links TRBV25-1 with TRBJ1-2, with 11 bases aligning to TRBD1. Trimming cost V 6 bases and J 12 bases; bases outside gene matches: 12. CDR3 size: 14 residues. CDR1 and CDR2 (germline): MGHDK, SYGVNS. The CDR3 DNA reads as TGTGCCAGCAGCGAAGGACAGGGGGCGTCGTTCCACACCTTC. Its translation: CASSEGQGASFHTF.

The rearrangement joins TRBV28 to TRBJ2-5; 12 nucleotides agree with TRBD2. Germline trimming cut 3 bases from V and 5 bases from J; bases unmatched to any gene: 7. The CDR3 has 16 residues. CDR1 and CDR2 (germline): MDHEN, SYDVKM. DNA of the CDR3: TGTGCCAGCAGTTTTTCGGCCCTAGCGGGGGGGGAGACCCAGTACTTC. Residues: CASSFSALAGGETQYF.

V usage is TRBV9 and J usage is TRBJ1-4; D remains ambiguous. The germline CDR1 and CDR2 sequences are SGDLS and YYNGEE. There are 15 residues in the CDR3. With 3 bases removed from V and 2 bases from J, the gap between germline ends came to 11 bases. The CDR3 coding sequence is TGTGCCAGCAGCGCCTCCGGAAGTACTAATGAAAAACTGTTTTTT. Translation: CASSASGSTNEKLFF.

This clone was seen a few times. DNA for the CDR3: TGTGCCAGTACCCCAGCCACCGGGGGCGATATTAGCGAGCAGTTCTTC. Translating it yields CASTPATGGDISEQFF. This chain links TRBV19 with TRBJ2-1; D may be TRBD1 or TRBD2 (6 bases each). The germline CDR1 and CDR2 sequences are LNHDA and SQIVND (reference sequence). The CDR3 is 16 amino acids. V gave up 7 bases and J gave up 10 bases, with 26 bases separating them.

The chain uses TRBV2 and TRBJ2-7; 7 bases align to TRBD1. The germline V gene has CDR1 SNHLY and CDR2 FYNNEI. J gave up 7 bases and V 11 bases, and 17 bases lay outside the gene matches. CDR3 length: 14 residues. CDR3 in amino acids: CAVKGPTGVGEQYF. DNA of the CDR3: TGTGCCGTCAAGGGGCCCACAGGGGTTGGTGAGCAGTACTTC.

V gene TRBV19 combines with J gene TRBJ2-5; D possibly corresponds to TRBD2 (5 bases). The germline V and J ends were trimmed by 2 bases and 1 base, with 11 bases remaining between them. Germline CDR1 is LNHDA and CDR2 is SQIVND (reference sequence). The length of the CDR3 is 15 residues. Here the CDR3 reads CASSIREGVQETQYF. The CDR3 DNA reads TGTGCCAGTAGTATACGGGAAGGTGTCCAAGAGACCCAGTACTTC.

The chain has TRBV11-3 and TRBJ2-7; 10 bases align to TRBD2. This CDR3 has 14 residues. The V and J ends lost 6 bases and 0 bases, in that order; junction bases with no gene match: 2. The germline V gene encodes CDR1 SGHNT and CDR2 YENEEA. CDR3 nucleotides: TGTGCCAGCAGTCTAGCGGGGGACTCCTACGAGCAGTACTTC. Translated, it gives CASSLAGDSYEQYF.

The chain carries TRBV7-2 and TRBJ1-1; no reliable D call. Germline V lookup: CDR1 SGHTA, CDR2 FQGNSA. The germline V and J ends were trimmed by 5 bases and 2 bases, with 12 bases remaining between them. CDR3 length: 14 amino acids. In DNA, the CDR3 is TGTGCCAGCAGCCCCCTGAGTCACAACACTGAAGCTTTCTTT. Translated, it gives CASSPLSHNTEAFF. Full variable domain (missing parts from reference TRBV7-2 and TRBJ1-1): GAGVSQSPSNKVTEKGKDVELRCDPISGHTALYWYRQSLGQGLEFLIYFQGNSAPDKSGLPSDRFSAERTGGSVSTLTIQRTQQEDSAVYLCASSPLSHNTEAFFGQGTRLTVV.

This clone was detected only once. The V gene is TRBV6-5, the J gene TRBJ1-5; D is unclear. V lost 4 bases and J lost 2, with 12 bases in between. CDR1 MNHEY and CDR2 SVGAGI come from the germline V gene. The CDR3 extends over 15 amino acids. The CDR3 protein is CASSSTLHGNQPQHF. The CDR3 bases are TGTGCCAGCAGTTCGACCTTACACGGCAATCAGCCCCAGCATTTT.

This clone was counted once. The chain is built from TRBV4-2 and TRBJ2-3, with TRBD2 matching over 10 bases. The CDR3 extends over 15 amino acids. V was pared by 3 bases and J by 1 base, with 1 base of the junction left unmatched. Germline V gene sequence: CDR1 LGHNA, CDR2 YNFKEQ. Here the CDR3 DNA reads TGTGCCAGCAGCCACCTAGCGGGGGGCACAGATACGCAGTATTTT. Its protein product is CASSHLAGGTDTQYF.

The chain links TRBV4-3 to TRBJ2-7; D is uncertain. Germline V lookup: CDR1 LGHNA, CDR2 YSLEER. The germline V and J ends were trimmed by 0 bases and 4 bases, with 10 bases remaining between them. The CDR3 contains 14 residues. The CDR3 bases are TGCGCCAGCAGCCAAGAGCATGCTGGTTACGAGCAGTACTTC. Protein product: CASSQEHAGYEQYF.

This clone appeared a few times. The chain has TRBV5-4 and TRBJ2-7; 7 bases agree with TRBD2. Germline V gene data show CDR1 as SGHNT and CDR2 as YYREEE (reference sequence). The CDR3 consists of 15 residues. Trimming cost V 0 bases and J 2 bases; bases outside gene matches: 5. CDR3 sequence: CASSLDAGETYEQYF. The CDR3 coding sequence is TGTGCCAGCAGCTTGGACGCGGGGGAGACCTACGAGCAGTACTTC.